This T cell receptor beta chain comes out of a study of blood T cells in healthy people across ages. Together with a sample-barcoded 5' primer, a J-beta primer mix was included in a second PCR lasting 7 to 11 cycles. TCRdb re-analysed the 5' RACE reads in MiXCR, keeping a single row per CDR3 protein. The repertoire holds over 950,000 distinct CDR3 sequences, with roughly 51% as singletons. Comment on this clonotype: Its ends do not fully match the called genes, so a read error is possible.

This CDR3 is built from 15 residues. Germline V CDR1 and CDR2: LNHNV, YYDKDF (reference sequence). The V gene is TRBV15, the J gene TRBJ2-4; D not certain. This clonotype was sampled from a woman aged 60-75 years in good health. Source material: blood. The CDR3 bases are TGTGCCACCAGCTGTACACGAATAGCCAAAAACATTCAGTCCTTC. Translation: CATSCTRIAKNIQSF.